The source of this T cell receptor (beta chain) is a study of CD8+CD57+ T cells in acquired aplastic anemia. The wider study: Sorted CD4+ and CD8+ cells gave an average of about 3 ug of DNA. Study-wide results and limits: Patients and healthy controls showed no significant CD8+ Simpson's diversity difference. Sharing between patients and controls was observed for 25 to 30 CD8+ CDR3 sequences.

Genomic DNA constituted the template upon which TCR beta VDJ and CDR3 profiling was performed. TCRdb reprocessed the reads with MiXCR, giving one entry per CDR3 protein. The repertoire consists of tens of thousands of distinct CDR3 sequences, with roughly three fifths occurring once and the leading ten covering roughly 60%. This clonotype was counted ten times or more. The target antigen is unknown. Patients selected for sequencing had displayed CD8+CD57+ cell expansion by flow cytometry. By the time of blood sampling, patients had still received no therapy. Germline lookup yields CDR1 SNHLY and CDR2 FYNNEI. CDR3 length equals 14 residues. The junction had 6 bases not matched to a gene; V was cut back by 1 base and J by 8 bases.

The sequence came from a human donor with aplastic anemia. The sample consisted of sorted CD4+, CD8+, or CD8+CD57+ T cells (not recorded which) from PBMCs. V is TRBV2 and J is TRBJ1-2; TRBD1 matches at 8 bases. This chain's CDR3 is CASSEGTGLEGYTF. The DNA of the CDR3 is TGTGCCAGCAGTGAAGGGACAGGGCTGGAAGGCTACACCTTC.